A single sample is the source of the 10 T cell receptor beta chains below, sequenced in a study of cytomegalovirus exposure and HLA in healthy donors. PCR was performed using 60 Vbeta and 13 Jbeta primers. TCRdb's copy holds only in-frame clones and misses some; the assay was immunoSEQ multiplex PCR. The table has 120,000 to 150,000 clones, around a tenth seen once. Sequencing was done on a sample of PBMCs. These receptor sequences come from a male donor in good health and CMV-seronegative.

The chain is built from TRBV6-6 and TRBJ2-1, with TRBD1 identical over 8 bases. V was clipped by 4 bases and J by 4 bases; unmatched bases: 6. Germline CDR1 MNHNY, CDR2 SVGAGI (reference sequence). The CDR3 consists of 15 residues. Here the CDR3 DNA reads TGTGCCAGCAGTTTACGGGGACAGGCTTACAATGAGCAGTTCTTC. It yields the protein CASSLRGQAYNEQFF.

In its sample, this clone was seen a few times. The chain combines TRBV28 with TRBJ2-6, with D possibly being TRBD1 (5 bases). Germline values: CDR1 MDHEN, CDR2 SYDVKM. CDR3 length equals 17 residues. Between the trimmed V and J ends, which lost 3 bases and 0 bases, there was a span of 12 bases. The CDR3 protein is CASSFNRQSSGANVLTF. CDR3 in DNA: TGTGCCAGCAGTTTCAATCGACAGAGCTCTGGGGCCAACGTCCTGACTTTC.

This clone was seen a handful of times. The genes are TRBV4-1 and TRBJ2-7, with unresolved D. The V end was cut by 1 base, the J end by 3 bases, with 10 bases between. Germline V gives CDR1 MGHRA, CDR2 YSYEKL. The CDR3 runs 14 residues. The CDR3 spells CASSQGDTYYEQYF. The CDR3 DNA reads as TGCGCCAGCAGCCAAGGTGACACATACTACGAGCAGTACTTC.

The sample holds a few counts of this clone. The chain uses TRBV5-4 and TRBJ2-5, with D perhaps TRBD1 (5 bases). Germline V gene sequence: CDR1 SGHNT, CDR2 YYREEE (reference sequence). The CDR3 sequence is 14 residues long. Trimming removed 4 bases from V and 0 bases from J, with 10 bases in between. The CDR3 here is CASSETAYQETQYF. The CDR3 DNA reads TGTGCCAGCAGCGAGACAGCGTACCAAGAGACCCAGTACTTC.

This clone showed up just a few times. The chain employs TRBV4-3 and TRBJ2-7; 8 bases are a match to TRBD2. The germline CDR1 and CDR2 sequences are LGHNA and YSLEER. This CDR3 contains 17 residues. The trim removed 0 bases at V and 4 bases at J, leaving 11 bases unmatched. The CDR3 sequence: CASSQEALAEKGYEQYF. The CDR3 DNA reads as TGCGCCAGCAGCCAAGAGGCACTAGCGGAAAAGGGGTACGAGCAGTACTTC.

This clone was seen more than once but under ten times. The CDR3 reads CASSREGGGEKLFF. DNA of the CDR3: TGTGCCAGCAGTAGAGAAGGGGGCGGTGAAAAACTGTTTTTT. The rearrangement joins TRBV27 to TRBJ1-4; 7 bases fit TRBD1. The CDR3 spans 14 residues. The junction had 7 bases not matched to a gene; V was cut back by 5 bases and J by 7 bases. Germline CDR1 MNHEY, CDR2 SMNVEV (reference sequence). The full variable domain, in which reference TRBV27 and TRBJ1-4 provide the parts outside the CDR3, is EAQVTQNPRYLITVTGKKLTVTCSQNMNHEYMSWYRQDPGLGLRQIYYSMNVEVTDKGDVPEGYKVSRKEKRNFPLILESPSPNQTSLYFCASSREGGGEKLFFGSGTQLSVL.

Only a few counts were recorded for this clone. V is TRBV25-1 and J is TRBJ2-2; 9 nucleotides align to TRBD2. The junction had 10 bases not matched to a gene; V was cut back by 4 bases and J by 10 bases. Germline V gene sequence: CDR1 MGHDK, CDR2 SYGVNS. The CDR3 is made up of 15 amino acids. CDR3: CASSAGGRAAAELFF. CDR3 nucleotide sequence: TGTGCCAGCAGTGCCGGCGGGAGGGCGGCGGCGGAGCTGTTTTTT.

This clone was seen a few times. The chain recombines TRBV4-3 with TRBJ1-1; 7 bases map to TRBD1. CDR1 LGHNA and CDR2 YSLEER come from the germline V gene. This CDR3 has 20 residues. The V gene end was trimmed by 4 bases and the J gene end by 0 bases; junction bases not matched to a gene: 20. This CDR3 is CASSPSGTAVQGSMNTEAFF. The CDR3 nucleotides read TGCGCCAGCAGCCCTTCCGGGACAGCTGTACAGGGTTCTATGAACACTGAAGCTTTCTTT.

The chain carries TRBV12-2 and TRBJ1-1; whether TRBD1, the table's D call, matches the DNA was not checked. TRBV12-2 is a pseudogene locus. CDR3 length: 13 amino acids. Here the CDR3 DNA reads TGTGCAAGTCGCTTAGCGGTGGGCCTAAAAGCTTTCTTT. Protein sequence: CASRLAVGLKAFF.

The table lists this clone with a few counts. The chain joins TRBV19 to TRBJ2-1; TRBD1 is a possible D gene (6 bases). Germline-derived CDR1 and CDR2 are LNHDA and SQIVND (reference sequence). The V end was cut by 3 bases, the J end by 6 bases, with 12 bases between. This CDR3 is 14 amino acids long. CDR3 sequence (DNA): TGTGCCAGTAGTATGGGGGCCATTGCCAATGAGCAGTTCTTC. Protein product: CASSMGAIANEQFF.